This T cell receptor (beta chain) derives from a study of cytomegalovirus exposure and HLA in healthy donors. The PCR contained 60 Vbeta and 13 Jbeta primers. TCRdb's table, derived via immunoSEQ multiplex PCR, lists solely in-frame clones and lacks some. Reported are 35,000 to 45,000 clones; the ten largest clones contain about 6.4%. V gave up 0 bases and J gave up 1 base, with 7 bases separating them. CDR1 is LGHNA and CDR2 is YNFKEQ in the germline V gene. This CDR3 is 15 amino acids long. The rearrangement uses TRBV4-2 and TRBJ2-1; TRBD1 might be the D (6 bases). Sequenced sample: PBMCs. The TCR was taken from a human donor in good health. This CDR3 reads CASSQDTGSYNEQFF. DNA for the CDR3: TGTGCCAGCAGCCAAGATACAGGGTCCTACAATGAGCAGTTCTTC.